These T cell receptor beta chains were read from a single sample in a study of T cells in Graves' hyperthyroidism and ophthalmopathy. From the multiplex PCR reads, TCRdb called clonotypes with MiXCR, one entry per CDR3 protein. Of roughly 500,000 distinct CDR3 sequences detected, 46% appear once; the ten largest clones hold 35% to 50%. What was sequenced was peripheral blood or thyroid tissue (not recorded which). The receptors were gathered from an adult woman with Graves' disease, either hyperthyroidism or ophthalmopathy (not recorded which). Each CDR3 is given with its conserved first and last residue. The D gene is left open where the match is weak. Expanded clones are given a class, and other clones once, few, many or no size at all.

j_gene | abundance | v_gene | d_gene | CDR3nt | CDR3aa
TRBJ2-2 | many | TRBV5-1 | . | TGCGCCAGCAGCTACAGAGAGACCGGGGAGCTGTTTTTT | CASSYRETGELFF
TRBJ1-2 | . | TRBV9 | . | TGTGCCAGCAGCCCAAAGAGGAACCCTTTCGGCTACACCTTC | CASSPKRNPFGYTF
TRBJ2-7 | few | TRBV2 | . | TGTGCCAGCAGCAATGAAGGGGAATCCCACGAGCAGTACTTC | CASSNEGESHEQYF
TRBJ1-5 | many | TRBV12-3/TRBV12-4 | . | TGTGCCAGCACCCGGGACATCGGGCAGCCCCAGCATTTT | CASTRDIGQPQHF
TRBJ2-1 | . | TRBV9 | . | TGTGCCAGCAGCACCTGGACTGGGTACAATGAGCAGTTCTTC | CASSTWTGYNEQFF
TRBJ1-1 | . | TRBV7-9 | TRBD1 | TGTGCCAGCAGCCCCCCCGGACAGGGGTATGGTGAAGCTTTCTTT | CASSPPGQGYGEAFF
TRBJ1-2 | . | TRBV10-3 | TRBD1 | TGTGCCATCAGGGGAGGACAGGGATTGAGTGGCTACACCTTC | CAIRGGQGLSGYTF
TRBJ1-2 | once | TRBV11-2 | . | TGTGCCAGCAGCACCCCCGGGGGTAGTGCTAACTATGGCTACACCTTC | CASSTPGGSANYGYTF
TRBJ1-6 | . | TRBV30 | . | TGTGCCTGGAGTGTGGGCTATAATTCACCCCTCCACTTT | CAWSVGYNSPLHF
TRBJ1-6 | few | TRBV28 | . | TGTGCCAGCAGTCCCCTCGAGTATACACTCCACTTT | CASSPLEYTLHF
TRBJ2-2 | . | TRBV7-9 | . | TGTGCCAGCAGCTCTGACGGGGACGCAGCAGTTTCGAACACCGGGGAGCTGTTTTTT | CASSSDGDAAVSNTGELFF
TRBJ2-7 | . | TRBV20-1 | . | TGCAGTGCCAGCGCCTCACGGTTCGAGCAGTACTTC | CSASASRFEQYF
TRBJ2-5 | . | TRBV15 | . | TGTGCCACCAGCAGAGCAATCCAAGAGACCCAGTACTTC | CATSRAIQETQYF
TRBJ2-6 | . | TRBV20-1 | . | TGCAGTGCTAAGATAGGGGCCAACGTCCTGACTTTC | CSAKIGANVLTF
TRBJ1-1 | once | TRBV5-1 | . | TGCGCCAGCAGCGCCCAGGGCCATCAGGATGAAGCTTTCTTT | CASSAQGHQDEAFF
TRBJ1-1 | . | TRBV5-5 | . | TGTGCCAGCAGCTCCCCGGGCAGGGCGAACACTGAAGCTTTCTTT | CASSSPGRANTEAFF
TRBJ1-2 | . | TRBV20-1 | TRBD1 | TGCAGTGCACCCGGGCAGGGGGCAAACTATGGCTACACCTTC | CSAPGQGANYGYTF
TRBJ1-3 | . | TRBV6-1 | TRBD1 | TGTGCCAGCAGTCGGGACAGATACTCTGGAAACACCATATATTTT | CASSRDRYSGNTIYF
TRBJ1-1 | few | TRBV2 | . | TGTGCCAGCAGGGTCGTGGAGTCTGGCACTGAAGCTTTCTTT | CASRVVESGTEAFF
TRBJ1-3 | . | TRBV29-1 | . | TGCAGCGTTGAGTTGACTGGAAACACCATATATTTT | CSVELTGNTIYF
TRBJ2-7 | many | TRBV20-1 | . | TGCAGTGCTCTCCAAGGTTCCGAGCAGTACTTC | CSALQGSEQYF
TRBJ2-7 | . | TRBV29-1 | TRBD1 | TGCAGCGTTTGCTTCTCGGGACAGAGATACTACGAGCAGTACTTC | CSVCFSGQRYYEQYF
TRBJ1-5 | . | TRBV7-6 | . | TGTGCCAGCAGCTTAGCGGGGCAAGAGACCCAGCATTTT | CASSLAGQETQHF
TRBJ2-5 | . | TRBV5-6 | . | TGTGCCAGCAGCATAACCATTGCTACCACCATCGAGACCCAGTACTTC | CASSITIATTIETQYF
TRBJ1-5 | . | TRBV25-1 | . | TGTGCTAGGGTGCCGTTCAATCAGCCCCAGCATTTT | CARVPFNQPQHF
TRBJ1-5 | . | TRBV7-9 | . | TGTGCCAGCAGCTCACCGGGGGAGGTACAGCCCCAGCATTTT | CASSSPGEVQPQHF
TRBJ1-2 | . | TRBV29-1 | . | TGCAGCGTTGGTCAGGGACCCTATGGCTACACCTTC | CSVGQGPYGYTF
TRBJ2-1 | . | TRBV10-3 | . | TGTGCCATCAGAGATAGGGGTAGCGACAATGAGCAGTTCTTC | CAIRDRGSDNEQFF
TRBJ1-5 | . | TRBV7-8 | TRBD1 | TGTGCCAGCAGCTTACGCTGGGGGACAGGGGCTCGGAAGCCCCAGCATTTT | CASSLRWGTGARKPQHF
TRBJ1-2 | . | TRBV7-2 | . | TGTGCCAGCAGCTTAGGTCCAGGGAACTATGGCTACACCTTC | CASSLGPGNYGYTF
TRBJ2-5 | . | TRBV2 | . | TGTGCTGGGGTTGGAGAGACCCAGTACTTC | CAGVGETQYF
TRBJ2-7 | . | TRBV7-8 | . | TGTGCCAGCACCGATAACGGGGGAAACGAGCAGTACTTC | CASTDNGGNEQYF
TRBJ2-7 | . | TRBV20-1 | . | TGCAGTGCTAGACCGCCAACAGGCTACGAGCAGTACTTC | CSARPPTGYEQYF
TRBJ2-5 | . | TRBV10-2 | TRBD2 | TGCGCCAGCAACCTAGGACTAGCGGGAGGGGGAGAGACCCAGTACTTC | CASNLGLAGGGETQYF
TRBJ2-7 | . | TRBV20-1 | . | TGCAGTGCTAGCATCGACAGCTCCTACGAGCAGTACTTC | CSASIDSSYEQYF
TRBJ1-6 | . | TRBV7-9 | . | TGTGCCAGCAGCTTAGCTACAGCTTATAATTCACCCCTCCACTTT | CASSLATAYNSPLHF
TRBJ1-2 | few | TRBV28 | . | TGTGCCAGCAGTACGGGGGGGAGGTATGGCTACACCTTC | CASSTGGRYGYTF
TRBJ1-1 | . | TRBV6-1 | . | TGTGCCAGCAGCACCCCGAGGGGAGCTTTCTTT | CASSTPRGAFF
TRBJ2-3 | many | TRBV15 | . | TGTGCCACCAGCAGAATATTGGATACGCAGTATTTT | CATSRILDTQYF
TRBJ2-5 | . | TRBV7-9 | . | TGTGCCAGCAGTTTCCCGGGCCTAGGGGAGACCCAGTACTTC | CASSFPGLGETQYF
TRBJ2-7 | . | TRBV5-1 | TRBD1 | TGTGCCAGCAGCTCGACAGGGGAGTACGAGCAGTACTTC | CASSSTGEYEQYF
TRBJ1-5 | . | TRBV4-1 | . | TGCGCCAGCAGCCAAGATTCGGACAGTCGTCAGCCCCAGCATTTT | CASSQDSDSRQPQHF
TRBJ1-4 | . | TRBV2 | . | TGTGCCAGCAGAGGCTCCTCTAATGAAAAACTGTTTTTT | CASRGSSNEKLFF
TRBJ1-3 | . | TRBV11-2 | TRBD1 | TGTGCCTGGAATCCGGGCAGGGGGCTAGGGCCTACAGGAAACACCATATATTTT | CAWNPGRGLGPTGNTIYF
TRBJ2-1 | . | TRBV10-3 | . | TGTGCCATCAGTCAGGGTCTGTTCGATGAGCAGTTCTTC | CAISQGLFDEQFF
TRBJ2-5 | few | TRBV7-8 | . | TGTGCCAGCAGCTTAGTAGGGGTGACAGGCCAAGAGACCCAGTACTTC | CASSLVGVTGQETQYF
TRBJ2-7 | . | TRBV7-2 | TRBD2 | TGTGCCAGCAGCGAGCAGCGGGGATCTACCTACGAGCAGTACTTC | CASSEQRGSTYEQYF
TRBJ1-3 | many | TRBV7-6 | . | TGTGCCAGCAATTCGGGAACCTCTGGAAACACCATATATTTT | CASNSGTSGNTIYF
TRBJ1-6 | many | TRBV12-3/TRBV12-4 | . | TGTGCCAGCAGTTCCTCTAGTCTGGTGGGTGTCTCACCCCTCCACTTT | CASSSSSLVGVSPLHF
TRBJ1-2 | few | TRBV25-1 | . | TGTGCCAGCAGTGAATTCTCCAGTTACTATGGCTACACCTTC | CASSEFSSYYGYTF
TRBJ2-5 | . | TRBV4-2 | . | TGTGCCAGCAGCCAAGAAGGGGTTAATCAGCCCCAGTACTTC | CASSQEGVNQPQYF
TRBJ2-5 | . | TRBV7-9 | TRBD1 | TGTGCCAGCAGCCACCGGGACAGGTCAGACCAAGAGACCCAGTACTTC | CASSHRDRSDQETQYF
TRBJ1-6 | many | TRBV7-9 | . | TGTGCCAGCAGCCCGGGAGACGCTGTTGGAAGTCTCCACTTT | CASSPGDAVGSLHF